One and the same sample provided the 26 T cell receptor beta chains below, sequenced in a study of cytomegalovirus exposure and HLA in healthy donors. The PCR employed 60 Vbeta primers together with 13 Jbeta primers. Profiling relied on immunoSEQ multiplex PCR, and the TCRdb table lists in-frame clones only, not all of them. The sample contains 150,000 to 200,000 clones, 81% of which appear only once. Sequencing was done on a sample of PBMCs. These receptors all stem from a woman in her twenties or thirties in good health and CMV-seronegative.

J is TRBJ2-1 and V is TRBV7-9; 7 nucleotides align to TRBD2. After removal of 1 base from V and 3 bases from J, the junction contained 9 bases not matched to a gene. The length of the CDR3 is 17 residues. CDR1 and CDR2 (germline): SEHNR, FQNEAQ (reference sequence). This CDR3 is CASSLETLASGYNEQFF. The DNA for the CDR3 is TGTGCCAGCAGCTTAGAAACCCTGGCTAGCGGCTACAATGAGCAGTTCTTC.

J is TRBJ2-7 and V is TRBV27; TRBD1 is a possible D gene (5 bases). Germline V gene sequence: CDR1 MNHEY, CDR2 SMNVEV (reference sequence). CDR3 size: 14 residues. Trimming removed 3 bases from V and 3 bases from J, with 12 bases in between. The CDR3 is CASSFTGRGYEQYF. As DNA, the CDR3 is TGTGCCAGCAGTTTTACAGGAAGAGGCTACGAGCAGTACTTC.

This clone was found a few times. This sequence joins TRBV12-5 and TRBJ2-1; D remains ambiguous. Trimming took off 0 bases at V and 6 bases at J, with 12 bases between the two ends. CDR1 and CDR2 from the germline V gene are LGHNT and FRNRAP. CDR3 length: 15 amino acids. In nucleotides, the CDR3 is TGTGCTAGTGGTTTGGTAATGGGTTGCGGCAATGAGCAGTTCTTC. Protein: CASGLVMGCGNEQFF.

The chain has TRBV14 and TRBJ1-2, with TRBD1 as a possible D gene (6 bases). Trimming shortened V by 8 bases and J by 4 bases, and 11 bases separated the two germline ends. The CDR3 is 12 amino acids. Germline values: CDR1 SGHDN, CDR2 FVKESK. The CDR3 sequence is CASGTGSYGYTF. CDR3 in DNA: TGTGCCAGCGGAACAGGGAGCTATGGCTACACCTTC.

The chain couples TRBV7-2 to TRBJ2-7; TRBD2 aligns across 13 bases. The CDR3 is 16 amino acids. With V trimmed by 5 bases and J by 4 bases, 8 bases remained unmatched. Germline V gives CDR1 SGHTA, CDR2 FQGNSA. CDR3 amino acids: CASSPSRLAGGYEQYF. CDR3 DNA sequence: TGTGCCAGCAGCCCCTCCCGACTAGCGGGAGGTTACGAGCAGTACTTC. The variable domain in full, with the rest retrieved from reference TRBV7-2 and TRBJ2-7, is GAGVSQSPSNKVTEKGKDVELRCDPISGHTALYWYRQSLGQGLEFLIYFQGNSAPDKSGLPSDRFSAERTGGSVSTLTIQRTQQEDSAVYLCASSPSRLAGGYEQYFGPGTRLTVT.

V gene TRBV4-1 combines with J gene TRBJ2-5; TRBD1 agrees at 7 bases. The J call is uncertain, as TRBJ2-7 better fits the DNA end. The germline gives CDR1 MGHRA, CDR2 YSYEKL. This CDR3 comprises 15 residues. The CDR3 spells CASSQVQGSYHEQYF. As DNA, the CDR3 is TGCGCCAGCAGCCAAGTACAGGGGTCGTACCACGAGCAGTACTTC.

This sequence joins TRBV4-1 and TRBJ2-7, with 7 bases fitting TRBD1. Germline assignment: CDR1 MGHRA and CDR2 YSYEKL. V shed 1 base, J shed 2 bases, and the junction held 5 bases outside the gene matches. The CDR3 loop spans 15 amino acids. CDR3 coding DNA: TGCGCCAGCAGCCAAGGCCCGGGACAGACCTACGAGCAGTACTTC. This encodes CASSQGPGQTYEQYF.

In DNA form, the CDR3 reads TGTGCCAGCAGTTTGATCGGCAGGAATGAGCAGTTCTTC. It codes for CASSLIGRNEQFF. The V and J genes are TRBV28 and TRBJ2-1; D gene uncertain. The V gene lost 3 bases and the J gene lost 7 bases, with 10 bases spanning the gap. In germline, CDR1 is MDHEN, CDR2 SYDVKM. This CDR3 contains 13 residues.

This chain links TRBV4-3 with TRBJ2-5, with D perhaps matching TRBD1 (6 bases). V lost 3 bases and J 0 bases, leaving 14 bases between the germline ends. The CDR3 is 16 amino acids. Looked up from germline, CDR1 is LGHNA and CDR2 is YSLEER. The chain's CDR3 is CASSHRYRVDQETQYF. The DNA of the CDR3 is TGCGCCAGCAGCCACAGGTACAGGGTAGACCAAGAGACCCAGTACTTC.

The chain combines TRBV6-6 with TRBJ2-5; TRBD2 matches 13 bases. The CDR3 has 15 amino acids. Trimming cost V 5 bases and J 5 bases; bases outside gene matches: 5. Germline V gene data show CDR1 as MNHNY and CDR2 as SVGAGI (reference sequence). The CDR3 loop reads CASSRGLAGVETQYF. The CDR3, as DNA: TGTGCCAGCAGTCGTGGACTAGCGGGAGTGGAGACCCAGTACTTC.

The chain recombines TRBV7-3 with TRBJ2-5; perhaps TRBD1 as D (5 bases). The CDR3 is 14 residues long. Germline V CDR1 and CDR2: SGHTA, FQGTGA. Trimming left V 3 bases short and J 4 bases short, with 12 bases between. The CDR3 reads CASSLTASGETQYF. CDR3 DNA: TGTGCCAGCAGCTTGACAGCGTCCGGAGAGACCCAGTACTTC.

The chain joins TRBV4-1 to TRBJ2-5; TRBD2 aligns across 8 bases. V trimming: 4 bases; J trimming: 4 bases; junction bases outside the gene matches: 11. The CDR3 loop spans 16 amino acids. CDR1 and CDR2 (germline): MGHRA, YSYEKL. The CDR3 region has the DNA TGCGCCAGCAGCCCTTTAGCGGGGAAGAGGGGAGAGACCCAGTACTTC. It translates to CASSPLAGKRGETQYF.

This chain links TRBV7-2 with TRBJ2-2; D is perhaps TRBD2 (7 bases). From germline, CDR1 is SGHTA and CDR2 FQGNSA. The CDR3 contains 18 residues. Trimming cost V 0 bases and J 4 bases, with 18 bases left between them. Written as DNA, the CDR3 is TGTGCCAGCAGCTTAGCTCGTTTTGGGGGAGGGGGCACCGGGGAGCTGTTTTTT. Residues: CASSLARFGGGGTGELFF.

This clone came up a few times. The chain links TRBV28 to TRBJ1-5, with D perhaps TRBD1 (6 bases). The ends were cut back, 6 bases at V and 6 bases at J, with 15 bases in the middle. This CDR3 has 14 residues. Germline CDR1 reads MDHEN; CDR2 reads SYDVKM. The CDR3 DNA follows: TGTGCCAGCAGGCCGGGGGGCTTAGGTCAGCCCCAGCATTTT. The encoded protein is CASRPGGLGQPQHF. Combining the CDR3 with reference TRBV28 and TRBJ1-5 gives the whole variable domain DVKVTQSSRYLVKRTGEKVFLECVQDMDHENMFWYRQDPGLGLRLIYFSYDVKMKEKGDIPEGYSVSREKKERFSLILESASTNQTSMYLCASRPGGLGQPQHFGDGTRLSIL.

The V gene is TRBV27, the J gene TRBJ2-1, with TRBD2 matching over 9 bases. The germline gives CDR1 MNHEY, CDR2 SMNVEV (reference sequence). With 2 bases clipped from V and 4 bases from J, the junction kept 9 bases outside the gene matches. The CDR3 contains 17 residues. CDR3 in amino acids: CASSLMVTSGVYNEQFF. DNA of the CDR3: TGTGCCAGCAGTTTAATGGTGACTAGCGGAGTTTACAATGAGCAGTTCTTC.

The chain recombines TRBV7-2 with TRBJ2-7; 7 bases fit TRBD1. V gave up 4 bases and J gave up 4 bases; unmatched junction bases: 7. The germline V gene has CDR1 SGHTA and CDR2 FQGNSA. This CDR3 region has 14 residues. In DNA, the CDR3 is TGTGCCAGCAGCTCCTCAGGGGGTGGTTACGAGCAGTACTTC. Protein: CASSSSGGGYEQYF.

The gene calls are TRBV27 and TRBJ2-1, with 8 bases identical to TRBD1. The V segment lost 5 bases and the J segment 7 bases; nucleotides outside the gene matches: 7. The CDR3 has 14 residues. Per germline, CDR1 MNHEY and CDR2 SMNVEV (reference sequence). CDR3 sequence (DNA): TGTGCCAGCAGTCAGGACAGGGTTGGAAATGAGCAGTTCTTC. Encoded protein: CASSQDRVGNEQFF.

The CDR3 spells CASSAGQGGGYTF. The CDR3 coding sequence is TGTGCCAGCAGCGCGGGACAGGGGGGTGGCTACACCTTC. V gene TRBV5-5 combines with J gene TRBJ1-2; TRBD1 matches at 11 bases. CDR1 is SGHKS, CDR2 YYEKEE, per germline (reference sequence). V was clipped by 4 bases and J by 7 bases; unmatched bases: 3. The CDR3 contains 13 residues.

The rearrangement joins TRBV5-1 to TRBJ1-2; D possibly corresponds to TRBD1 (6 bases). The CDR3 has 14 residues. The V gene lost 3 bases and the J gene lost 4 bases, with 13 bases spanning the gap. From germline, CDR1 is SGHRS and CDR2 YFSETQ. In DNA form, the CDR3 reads TGCGCCAGCAGCTCCACTGGACAGTTCTATGGCTACACCTTC. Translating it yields CASSSTGQFYGYTF.

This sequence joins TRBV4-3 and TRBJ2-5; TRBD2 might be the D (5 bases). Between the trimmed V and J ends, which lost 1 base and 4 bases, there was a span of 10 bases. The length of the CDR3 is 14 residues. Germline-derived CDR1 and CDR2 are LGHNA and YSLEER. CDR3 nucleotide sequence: TGCGCCAGCAGCCAAGCAGAGGGCCCAGAGACCCAGTACTTC. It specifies CASSQAEGPETQYF.

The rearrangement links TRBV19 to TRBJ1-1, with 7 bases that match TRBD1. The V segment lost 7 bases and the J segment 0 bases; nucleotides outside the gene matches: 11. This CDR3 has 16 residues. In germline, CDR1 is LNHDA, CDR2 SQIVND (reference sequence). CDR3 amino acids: CASTDRAGGMNTEAFF. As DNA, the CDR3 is TGTGCCAGTACCGACAGGGCTGGAGGAATGAACACTGAAGCTTTCTTT.

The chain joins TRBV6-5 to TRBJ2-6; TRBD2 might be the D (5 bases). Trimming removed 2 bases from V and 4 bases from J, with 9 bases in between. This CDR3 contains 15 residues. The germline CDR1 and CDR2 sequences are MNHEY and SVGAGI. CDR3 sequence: CASSYRGAGANVLTF. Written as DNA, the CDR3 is TGTGCCAGCAGTTACCGGGGAGCCGGGGCCAACGTCCTGACTTTC.

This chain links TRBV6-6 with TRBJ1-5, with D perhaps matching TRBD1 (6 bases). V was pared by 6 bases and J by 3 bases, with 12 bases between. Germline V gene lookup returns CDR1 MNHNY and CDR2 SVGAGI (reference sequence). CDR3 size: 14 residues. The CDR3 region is CASSYQGNNQPQHF. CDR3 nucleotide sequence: TGTGCCAGCAGCTACCAGGGGAACAATCAGCCCCAGCATTTT.

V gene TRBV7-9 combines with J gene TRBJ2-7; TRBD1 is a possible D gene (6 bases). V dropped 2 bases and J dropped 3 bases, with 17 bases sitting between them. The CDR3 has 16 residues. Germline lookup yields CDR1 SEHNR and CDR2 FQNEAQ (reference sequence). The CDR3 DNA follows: TGTGCCAGCAGCTTACCCAAAGGGACATTCGTCTACGAGCAGTACTTC. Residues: CASSLPKGTFVYEQYF.

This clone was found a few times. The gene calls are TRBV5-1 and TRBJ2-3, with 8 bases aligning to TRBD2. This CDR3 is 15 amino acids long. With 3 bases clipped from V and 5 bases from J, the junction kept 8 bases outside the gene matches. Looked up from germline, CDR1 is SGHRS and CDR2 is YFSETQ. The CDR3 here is CASSWTGGPGDTQYF. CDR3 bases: TGCGCCAGCAGCTGGACGGGGGGGCCGGGAGATACGCAGTATTTT.

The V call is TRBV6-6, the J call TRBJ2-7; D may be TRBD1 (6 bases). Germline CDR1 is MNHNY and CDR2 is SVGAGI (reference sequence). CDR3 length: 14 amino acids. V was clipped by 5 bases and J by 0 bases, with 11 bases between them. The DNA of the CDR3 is TGTGCCAGCAGTCTATACAGGGACTCCTACGAGCAGTACTTC. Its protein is CASSLYRDSYEQYF.